This T cell receptor (beta chain) was profiled in a study of shared clonotypes between healthy human individuals. Study background: Aged between 18 and 49, the donors were a couple of women and three men.

Researchers ran the assay at a deep level. Each subset's genomic DNA was shared equally among a number of immunoSEQ plates. Measured with immunoSEQ multiplex PCR; TCRdb has only the in-frame clones, and not every one. The sample lists millions of clones, approximately 95% occurring once. The V end lost 4 bases, the J end lost 7 bases, and 14 bases lay between the germline ends. Germline loops: CDR1 MNHEY, CDR2 SVGAGI. The CDR3 is made up of 14 amino acids. The chain uses TRBV6-5 and TRBJ2-1; no clear D gene. The sequence derives from a man between 18 and 29 years old in good health. Material for sequencing was naive CD4+ T cells sorted from blood. Subset given: CD45RA+ positively selected. The CDR3: CASSSPSRVNEQFF. CDR3 nucleotide sequence: TGTGCCAGCAGTTCACCCTCCCGGGTGAATGAGCAGTTCTTC.